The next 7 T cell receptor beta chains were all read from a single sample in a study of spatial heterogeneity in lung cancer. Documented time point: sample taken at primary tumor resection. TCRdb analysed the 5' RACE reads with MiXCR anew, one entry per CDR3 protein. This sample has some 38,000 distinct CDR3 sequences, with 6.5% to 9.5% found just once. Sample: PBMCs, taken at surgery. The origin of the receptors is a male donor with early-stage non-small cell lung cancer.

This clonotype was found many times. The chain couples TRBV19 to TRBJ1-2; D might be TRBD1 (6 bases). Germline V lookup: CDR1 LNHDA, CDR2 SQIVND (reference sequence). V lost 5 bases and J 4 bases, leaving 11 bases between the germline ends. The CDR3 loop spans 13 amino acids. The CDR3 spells CASSPQGFYGYTF. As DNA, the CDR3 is TGTGCCAGTAGTCCCCAGGGGTTCTATGGCTACACCTTC.

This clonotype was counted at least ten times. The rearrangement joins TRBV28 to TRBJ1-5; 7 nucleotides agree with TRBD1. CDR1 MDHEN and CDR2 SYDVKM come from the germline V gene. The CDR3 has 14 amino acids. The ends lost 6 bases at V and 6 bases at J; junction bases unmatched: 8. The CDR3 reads CASRAGGTGQPQHF. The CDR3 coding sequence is TGTGCCAGCAGGGCAGGGGGGACGGGTCAGCCCCAGCATTTT.

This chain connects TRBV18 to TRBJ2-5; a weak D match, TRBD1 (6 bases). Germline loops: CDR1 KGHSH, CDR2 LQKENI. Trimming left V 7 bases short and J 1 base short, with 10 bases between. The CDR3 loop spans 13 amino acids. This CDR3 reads CASFRDTQETQYF. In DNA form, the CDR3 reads TGTGCCAGCTTTCGGGACACCCAAGAGACCCAGTACTTC.

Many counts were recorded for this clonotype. The CDR3 region is CASSDLGAGANVLTF. The CDR3 DNA reads TGTGCCAGCAGTGATTTGGGAGCTGGGGCCAACGTCCTGACTTTC. J is TRBJ2-6 and V is TRBV6-4, with a weak D call TRBD2 (5 bases). The CDR3 loop spans 15 amino acids. V was shortened by 3 bases and J by 2 bases, with 8 bases between the two germline ends. CDR1 is MRHNA, CDR2 SNTAGT, per germline.

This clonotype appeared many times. The CDR3 here is CASSLDQGNEQFF. CDR3 DNA sequence: TGTGCCAGCAGCTTAGATCAGGGGAATGAGCAGTTCTTC. This rearrangement joins TRBV7-6 to TRBJ2-1; D might be TRBD1 (6 bases). V dropped 1 base and J dropped 7 bases, with 8 bases sitting between them. This CDR3 region has 13 residues. Germline CDR1 is SGHVS and CDR2 is FNYEAQ.

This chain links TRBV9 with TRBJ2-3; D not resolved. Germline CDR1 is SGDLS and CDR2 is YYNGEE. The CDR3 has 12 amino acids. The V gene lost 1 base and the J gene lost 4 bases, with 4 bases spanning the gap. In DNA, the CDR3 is TGTGCCAGCAGCGTACAGGCAGATACGCAGTATTTT. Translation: CASSVQADTQYF.

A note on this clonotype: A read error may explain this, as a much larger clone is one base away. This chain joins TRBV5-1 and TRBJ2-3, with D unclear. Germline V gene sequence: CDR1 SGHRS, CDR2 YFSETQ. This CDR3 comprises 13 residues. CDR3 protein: CVSRSSEEDTQYF. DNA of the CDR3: TGCGTCAGCCGCAGCTCCGAGGAAGATACGCAGTATTTT.